This passage covers 13 T cell receptor beta chains from one sample sequenced in a study of cytomegalovirus exposure and HLA in healthy donors (dated by TCRdb to between 2016 and 2019). Libraries were built with the immunoSEQ multiplex PCR assay. For the multiplex PCR, a mixture combining 60 forward primers for TCR Vbeta segments and 13 reverse primers for TCR Jbeta segments was used. The clones in this table, taken by TCRdb from immuneACCESS, are in-frame only. Not every clone is retained; where verified, under half of the shortfall comes from an unresolved V gene, and the cause of the rest is unknown. The sample contains 99,000 or so clones, around 70% of them found a single time. The ten top clones hold approximately 3% of the sample. The sample consisted of PBMCs. The receptors were gathered from a man aged 25 to 40 in good health and CMV-seronegative.

The chain links TRBV28 to TRBJ2-1; D ambiguous. This CDR3 has 15 residues. Germline CDR1 and CDR2: MDHEN and SYDVKM. V dropped 4 bases and J dropped 7 bases, with 17 bases sitting between them. CDR3 protein: CASSSSQATTNEQFF. The DNA of the CDR3 is TGTGCCAGCAGTTCCTCGCAGGCGACAACGAATGAGCAGTTCTTC.

Written as DNA, the CDR3 is TGTGCCAGCAGCGCCGCCTACAATCAGCCCCAGCATTTT. Its protein product is CASSAAYNQPQHF. The chain links TRBV2 to TRBJ1-5; no firm D call. The V and J ends lost 6 bases and 3 bases respectively, with 9 bases between them. The CDR3 has 13 residues. Germline lookup yields CDR1 SNHLY and CDR2 FYNNEI.

This clone appeared once. Other nucleotide sequences from this sample produce the same CDR3. CDR3 sequence reads: CASSLGQGESYGYTF. DNA of the CDR3: TGCGCCAGCAGCCTGGGACAGGGAGAGAGCTATGGCTACACCTTC. This chain links TRBV5-1 with TRBJ1-2; TRBD1 matches at 9 bases. V shed 4 bases and J 4 bases; nucleotides not matched to a gene: 8. Germline values: CDR1 SGHRS, CDR2 YFSETQ. This CDR3 comprises 15 residues. The full variable domain, with the rest looked up from reference TRBV5-1 and TRBJ1-2, is KAGVTQTPRYLIKTRGQQVTLSCSPISGHRSVSWYQQTPGQGLQFLFEYFSETQRNKGNFPGRFSGRQFSNSRSEMNVSTLELGDSALYLCASSLGQGESYGYTFGSGTRLTVV.

As regards this clone: Mismatch with germline at one junction end may stem from a read error. The chain recombines TRBV7-7 with TRBJ2-1, with 7 bases matching TRBD1. Germline V CDR1 and CDR2: SSHAT, FNYEAQ (reference sequence). This CDR3 has 13 amino acids. This chain's CDR3 is CASSLETGYEQFF. In nucleotides, the CDR3 is TGTGCTAGCAGCTTAGAGACAGGGTATGAGCAGTTCTTC.

This rearrangement joins TRBV27 to TRBJ1-6; TRBD1 agrees at 9 bases. This CDR3 contains 18 residues. Trimming took 5 bases from V and 1 from J; bases not matched to a gene: 9. Per the germline V gene, CDR1 is MNHEY and CDR2 is SMNVEV (reference sequence). This CDR3 is CASSPTGTGRSYNSPLHF. In nucleotides, the CDR3 is TGTGCCAGCAGTCCGACCGGGACAGGGCGATCCTATAATTCACCCCTCCACTTT.

A few counts support this clone. The chain is built from TRBV6-1 and TRBJ1-5, with 12 positions matching TRBD1. Unmatched junction bases numbered 8, after V lost 4 bases and J lost 7 bases. CDR3 size: 16 residues. Germline assignment: CDR1 MNHNS and CDR2 SASEGT. The CDR3 is CASSASGTGGGQPQHF. CDR3 bases: TGTGCCAGCAGTGCCTCCGGGACAGGGGGCGGGCAGCCCCAGCATTTT.

The V call is TRBV2, the J call TRBJ1-5; D is unresolved. Germline V gene data show CDR1 as SNHLY and CDR2 as FYNNEI. CDR3 size: 14 residues. V was clipped by 2 bases and J by 7 bases, with 12 bases between them. DNA of the CDR3: TGTGCCAGCAGTGAAAGCTCGTCAAGACAGCCCCAGCATTTT. Amino acids: CASSESSSRQPQHF. Full variable domain (rest looked up from reference TRBV2 and TRBJ1-5): EPEVTQTPSHQVTQMGQEVILRCVPISNHLYFYWYRQILGQKVEFLVSFYNNEISEKSEIFDDQFSVERPDGSNFTLKIRSTKLEDSAMYFCASSESSSRQPQHFGDGTRLSIL.

The CDR3 coding sequence is TGTGCCAGCAGGGGTATAAAGCGCTCTGGAAACACCATATATTTT. Its protein is CASRGIKRSGNTIYF. The chain has TRBV28 and TRBJ1-3; no clear D gene. CDR3 size: 15 residues. Trimming left V 6 bases short and J 0 bases short, with 12 bases between. CDR1 and CDR2 from the germline V gene are MDHEN and SYDVKM.

The V and J genes are TRBV30 and TRBJ1-2, with 7 bases lining up with TRBD1. V lost 0 bases to trimming and J lost 7 bases; unmatched junction nucleotides: 2. The CDR3 runs to 12 residues. Germline V gene lookup returns CDR1 GTSNPN and CDR2 SVGIG (reference sequence). CDR3 in amino acids: CAWSVQGPGYTF. DNA for the CDR3: TGTGCCTGGAGTGTACAGGGGCCTGGCTACACCTTC.

The rearrangement links TRBV10-3 to TRBJ2-7, with 10 bases that match TRBD2. CDR1 and CDR2 (germline): ENHRY, SYGVKD. V gave up 2 bases and J gave up 0 bases; unmatched junction bases: 1. The length of the CDR3 is 15 residues. The CDR3 loop reads CAISETSGNSYEQYF. The DNA for the CDR3 is TGTGCCATCAGTGAGACTAGCGGGAACTCCTACGAGCAGTACTTC.

The chain recombines TRBV19 with TRBJ2-7, with 11 bases aligning to TRBD1. The germline V gene encodes CDR1 LNHDA and CDR2 SQIVND (reference sequence). The CDR3 is made up of 15 amino acids. V gave up 1 base and J gave up 3 bases; unmatched junction bases: 2. DNA for the CDR3: TGTGCCAGTAGTATAGGAGGGACAGGGGGCTACGAGCAGTACTTC. Its protein is CASSIGGTGGYEQYF. Full variable domain (remainder filled in from reference TRBV19 and TRBJ2-7): DGGITQSPKYLFRKEGQNVTLSCEQNLNHDAMYWYRQDPGQGLRLIYYSQIVNDFQKGDIAEGYSVSREKKESFPLTVTSAQKNPTAFYLCASSIGGTGGYEQYFGPGTRLTVT.

This clone was counted a few times. The chain recombines TRBV6-1 with TRBJ1-4; 7 nucleotides align to TRBD1. The germline V gene encodes CDR1 MNHNS and CDR2 SASEGT. J lost 6 bases, V lost 5 bases, and 9 bases had no gene match. This CDR3 is 15 amino acids long. The CDR3 loop is CASSFNRDRYEKLFF. In DNA form, the CDR3 reads TGTGCCAGCAGTTTTAACCGGGACAGATATGAAAAACTGTTTTTT.

V and J are TRBV18 and TRBJ1-1; a possible D gene is TRBD1 (6 bases). Germline V gene data show CDR1 as KGHSH and CDR2 as LQKENI. CDR3 length equals 15 residues. Between the trimmed V and J ends, which lost 1 base and 0 bases, there was a span of 9 bases. CDR3 sequence (DNA): TGTGCCAGCTCACCACAGGGGGTAATGAACACTGAAGCTTTCTTT. Its protein is CASSPQGVMNTEAFF.